This T cell receptor beta chain was identified in a study of CD8 T cells in ankylosing spondylitis. Study findings and constraints: A CD8+ phenotype characterized the disease-linked clones, which were relatively rare in peripheral blood. Clones tied to disease were said to be significantly enriched in matched ankylosing spondylitis synovial fluid. Apparently characteristic of ankylosing spondylitis blood was a TCR beta motif (eight highly homologous variants). Reactive arthritis synovial fluid and blood were previously reported to contain some motif variants.

This clonotype was detected only a few times. Its target is unknown. It was by quantitative 5'-RACE with molecular barcodes that TCR beta libraries were made. TCRdb ran MiXCR on the 5' RACE reads and lists one entry per CDR3 protein. Of about 750,000 distinct CDR3 sequences in the sample, around 20% are singletons; the top ten hold under 20%. The CDR3 loop spans 12 amino acids. V gave up 7 bases and J gave up 7 bases, with 13 bases separating them. The sequence came from a male donor with ankylosing spondylitis. The chain recombines TRBV12-3 or TRBV12-4 with TRBJ1-2; D remains unclear. Material for sequencing was blood, either unsorted or a sorted T cell fraction (not recorded which). In DNA, the CDR3 is TGTGCCAGCACACTGAGTCGGGCTGGCTACACCTTC. It translates to CASTLSRAGYTF.